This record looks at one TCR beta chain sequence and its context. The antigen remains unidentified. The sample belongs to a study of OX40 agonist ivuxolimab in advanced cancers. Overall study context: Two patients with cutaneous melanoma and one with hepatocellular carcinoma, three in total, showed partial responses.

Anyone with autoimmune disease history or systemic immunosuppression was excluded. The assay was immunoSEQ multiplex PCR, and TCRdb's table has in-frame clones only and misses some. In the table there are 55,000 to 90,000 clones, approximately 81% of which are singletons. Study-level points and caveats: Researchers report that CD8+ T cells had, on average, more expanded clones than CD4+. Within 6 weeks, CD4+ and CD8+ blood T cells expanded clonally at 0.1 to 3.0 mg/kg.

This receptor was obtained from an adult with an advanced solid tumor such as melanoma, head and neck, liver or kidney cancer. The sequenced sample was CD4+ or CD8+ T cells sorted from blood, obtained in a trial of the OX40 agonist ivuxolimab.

The CDR3 here is CASSERVGLDNQPQHF. In nucleotides, the CDR3 is TGTGCCAGCAGTGAAAGAGTAGGACTAGACAATCAGCCCCAGCATTTT. The V and J genes are TRBV2 and TRBJ1-5; D remains ambiguous. This CDR3 spans 16 amino acids. Trimming removed 2 bases at V and 3 bases at J, with 14 bases between. CDR1 is SNHLY and CDR2 is FYNNEI in the germline V gene.